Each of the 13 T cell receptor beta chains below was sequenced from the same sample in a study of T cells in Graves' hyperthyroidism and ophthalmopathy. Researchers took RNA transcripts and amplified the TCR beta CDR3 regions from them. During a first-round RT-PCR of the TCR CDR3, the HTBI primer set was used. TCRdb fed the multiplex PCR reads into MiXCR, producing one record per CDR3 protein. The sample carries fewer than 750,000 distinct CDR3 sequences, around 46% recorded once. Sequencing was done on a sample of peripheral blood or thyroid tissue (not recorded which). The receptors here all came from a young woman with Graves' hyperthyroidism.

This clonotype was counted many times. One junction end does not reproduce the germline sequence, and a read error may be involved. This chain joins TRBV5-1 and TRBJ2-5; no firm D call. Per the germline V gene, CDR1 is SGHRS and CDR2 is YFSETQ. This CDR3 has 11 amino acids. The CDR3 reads CASSLQETQYF. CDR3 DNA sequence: TGTGCCAGCAGCTTACAAGAGACCCAGTACTTC.

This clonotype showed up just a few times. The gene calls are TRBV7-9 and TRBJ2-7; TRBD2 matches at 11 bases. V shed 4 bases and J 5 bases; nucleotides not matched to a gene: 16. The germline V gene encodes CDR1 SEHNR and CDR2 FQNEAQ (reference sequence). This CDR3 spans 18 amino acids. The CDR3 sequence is CASSSSLASGRTGDEQYF. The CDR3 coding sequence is TGTGCCAGCAGCTCCTCCCTTGCTAGCGGGAGGACGGGGGACGAGCAGTACTTC.

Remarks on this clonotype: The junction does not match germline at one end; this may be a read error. CDR3 residues: CVSSYSSYEQYF. The CDR3 DNA sequence: TGTGTCAGCAGTTACTCCTCCTACGAGCAGTACTTC. The J gene is TRBJ2-7, the V gene TRBV6-5; no clear D. The CDR3 has 12 amino acids. Germline V gene lookup returns CDR1 MNHEY and CDR2 SVGAGI.

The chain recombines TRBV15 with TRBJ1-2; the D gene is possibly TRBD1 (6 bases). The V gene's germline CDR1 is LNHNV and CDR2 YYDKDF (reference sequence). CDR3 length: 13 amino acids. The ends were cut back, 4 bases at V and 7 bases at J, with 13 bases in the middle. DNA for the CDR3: TGTGCCACCAGCATCTTCGCGGGGGCTGGCTACACCTTC. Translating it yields CATSIFAGAGYTF.

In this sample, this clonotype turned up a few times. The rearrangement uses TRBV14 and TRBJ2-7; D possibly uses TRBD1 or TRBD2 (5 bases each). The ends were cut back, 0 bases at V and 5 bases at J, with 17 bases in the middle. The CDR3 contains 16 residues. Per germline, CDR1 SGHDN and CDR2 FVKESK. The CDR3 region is CASSQDVAGWGNEQYF. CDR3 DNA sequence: TGTGCCAGCAGCCAAGATGTGGCAGGCTGGGGGAACGAGCAGTACTTC.

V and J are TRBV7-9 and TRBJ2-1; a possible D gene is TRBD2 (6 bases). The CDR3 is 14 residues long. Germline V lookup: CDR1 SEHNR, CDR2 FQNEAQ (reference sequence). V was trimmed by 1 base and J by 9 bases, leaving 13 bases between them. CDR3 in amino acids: CASSLGRTNVEQFF. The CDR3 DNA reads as TGTGCCAGCAGCTTAGGAAGGACTAACGTTGAGCAGTTCTTC.

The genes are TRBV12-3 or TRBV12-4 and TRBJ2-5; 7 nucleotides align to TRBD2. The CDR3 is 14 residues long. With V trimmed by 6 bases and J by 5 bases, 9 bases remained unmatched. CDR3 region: CASRAGTTSETQYF. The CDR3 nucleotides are TGTGCCAGCAGGGCCGGGACTACTTCTGAGACCCAGTACTTC.

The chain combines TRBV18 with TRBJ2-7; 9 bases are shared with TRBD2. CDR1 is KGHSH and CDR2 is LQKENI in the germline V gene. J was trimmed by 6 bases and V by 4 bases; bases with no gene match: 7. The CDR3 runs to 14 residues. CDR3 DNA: TGTGCCAGCTCACTTCAGCGGGAGGCCGTCGAGCAGTACTTC. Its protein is CASSLQREAVEQYF.

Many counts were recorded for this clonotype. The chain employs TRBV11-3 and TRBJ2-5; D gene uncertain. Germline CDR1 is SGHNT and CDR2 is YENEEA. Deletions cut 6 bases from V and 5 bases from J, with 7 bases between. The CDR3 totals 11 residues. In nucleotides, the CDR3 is TGTGCCAGCAGACAAAGTGAGACCCAGTACTTC. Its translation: CASRQSETQYF.

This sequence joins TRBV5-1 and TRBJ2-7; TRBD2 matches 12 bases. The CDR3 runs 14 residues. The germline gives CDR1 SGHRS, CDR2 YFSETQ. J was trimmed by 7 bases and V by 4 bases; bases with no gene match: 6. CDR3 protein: CASSQRTSGDEQYF. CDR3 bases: TGCGCCAGCAGCCAGAGGACTAGCGGGGATGAGCAGTACTTC.

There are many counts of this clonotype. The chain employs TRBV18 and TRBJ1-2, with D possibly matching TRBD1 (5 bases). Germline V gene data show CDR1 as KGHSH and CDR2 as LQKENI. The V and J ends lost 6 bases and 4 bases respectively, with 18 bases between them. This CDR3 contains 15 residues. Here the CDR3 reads CASSSTRTGGYGYTF. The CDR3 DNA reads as TGTGCCAGCTCGTCAACCCGGACGGGGGGCTATGGCTACACCTTC.

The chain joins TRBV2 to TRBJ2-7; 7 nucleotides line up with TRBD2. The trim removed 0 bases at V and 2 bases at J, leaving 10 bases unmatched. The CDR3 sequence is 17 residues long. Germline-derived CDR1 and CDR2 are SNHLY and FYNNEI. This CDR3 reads CASSEATSGMGAYEQYF. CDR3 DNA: TGTGCCAGCAGTGAAGCCACCAGCGGGATGGGCGCCTACGAGCAGTACTTC.

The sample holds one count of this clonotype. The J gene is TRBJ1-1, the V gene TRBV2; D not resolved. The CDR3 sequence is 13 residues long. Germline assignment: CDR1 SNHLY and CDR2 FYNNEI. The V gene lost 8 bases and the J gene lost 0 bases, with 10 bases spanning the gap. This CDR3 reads CASVDSLNTEAFF. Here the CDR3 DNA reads TGTGCCAGCGTTGACTCGCTGAACACTGAAGCTTTCTTT. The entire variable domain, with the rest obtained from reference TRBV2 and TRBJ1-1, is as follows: EPEVTQTPSHQVTQMGQEVILRCVPISNHLYFYWYRQILGQKVEFLVSFYNNEISEKSEIFDDQFSVERPDGSNFTLKIRSTKLEDSAMYFCASVDSLNTEAFFGQGTRLTVV.